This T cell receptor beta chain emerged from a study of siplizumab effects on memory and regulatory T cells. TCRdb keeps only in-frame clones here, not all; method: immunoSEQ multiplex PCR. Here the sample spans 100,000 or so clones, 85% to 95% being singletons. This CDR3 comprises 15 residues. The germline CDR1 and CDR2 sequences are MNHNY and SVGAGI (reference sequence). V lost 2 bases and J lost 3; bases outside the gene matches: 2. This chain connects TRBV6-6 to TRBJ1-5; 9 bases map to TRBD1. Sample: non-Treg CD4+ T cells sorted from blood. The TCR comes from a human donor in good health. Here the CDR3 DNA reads TGTGCCAGCAGTTACGGGGACAGGGACAATCAGCCCCAGCATTTT. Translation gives CASSYGDRDNQPQHF.